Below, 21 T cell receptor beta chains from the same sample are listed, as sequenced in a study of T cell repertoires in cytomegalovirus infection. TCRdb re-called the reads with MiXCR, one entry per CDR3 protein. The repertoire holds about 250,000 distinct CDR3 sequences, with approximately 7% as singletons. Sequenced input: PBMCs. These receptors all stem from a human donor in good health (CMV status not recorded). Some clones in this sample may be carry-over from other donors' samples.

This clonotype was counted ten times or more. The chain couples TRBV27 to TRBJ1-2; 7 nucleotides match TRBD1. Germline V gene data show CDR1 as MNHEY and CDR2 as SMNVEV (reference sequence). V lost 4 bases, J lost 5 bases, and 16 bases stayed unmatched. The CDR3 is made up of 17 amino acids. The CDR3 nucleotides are TGTGCCAGCAGTTCCTTAATCTACGCCGGGACAGAATATGGCTACACCTTC. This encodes CASSSLIYAGTEYGYTF.

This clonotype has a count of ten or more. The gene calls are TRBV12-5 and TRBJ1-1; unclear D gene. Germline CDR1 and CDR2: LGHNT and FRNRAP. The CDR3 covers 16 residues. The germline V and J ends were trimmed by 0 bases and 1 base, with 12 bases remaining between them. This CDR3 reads CASGLVLGPRNTEAFF. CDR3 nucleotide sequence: TGTGCTAGTGGTTTGGTACTCGGACCGAGGAACACTGAAGCTTTCTTT.

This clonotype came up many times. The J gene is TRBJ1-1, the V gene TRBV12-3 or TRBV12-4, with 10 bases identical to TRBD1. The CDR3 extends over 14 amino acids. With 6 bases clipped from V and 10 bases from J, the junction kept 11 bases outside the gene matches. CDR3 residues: CASRITDRGQRAFF. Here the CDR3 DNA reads TGTGCCAGCAGGATTACCGACAGGGGGCAAAGAGCTTTCTTT.

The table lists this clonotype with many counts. The CDR3 bases are TGTGCCAGCAGCCAAGAGACCGACATGACCTACGAGCAGTACTTC. Translation gives CASSQETDMTYEQYF. The chain is built from TRBV4-2 and TRBJ2-7; D call uncertain. Germline V gene sequence: CDR1 LGHNA, CDR2 YNFKEQ. This CDR3 region has 15 residues. The V and J ends lost 0 bases and 2 bases respectively, with 11 bases between them.

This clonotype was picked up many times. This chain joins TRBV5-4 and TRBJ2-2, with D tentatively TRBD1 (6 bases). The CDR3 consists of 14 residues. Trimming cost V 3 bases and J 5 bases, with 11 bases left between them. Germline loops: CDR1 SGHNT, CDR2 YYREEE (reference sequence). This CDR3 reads CASSSTGTTGELFF. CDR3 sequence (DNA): TGTGCCAGCAGCTCAACAGGGACGACCGGGGAGCTGTTTTTT.

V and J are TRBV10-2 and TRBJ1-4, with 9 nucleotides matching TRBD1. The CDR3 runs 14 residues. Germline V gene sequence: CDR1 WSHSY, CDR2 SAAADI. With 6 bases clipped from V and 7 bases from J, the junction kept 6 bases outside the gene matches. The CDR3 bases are TGCGCCAGCAGGATGACAGGGGGAGGTGAAAAACTGTTTTTT. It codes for CASRMTGGGEKLFF.

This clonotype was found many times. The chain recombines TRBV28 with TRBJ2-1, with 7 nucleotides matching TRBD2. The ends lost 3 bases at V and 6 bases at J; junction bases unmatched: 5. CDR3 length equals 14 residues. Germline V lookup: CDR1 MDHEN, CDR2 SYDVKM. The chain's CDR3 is CASSFSGALNEQFF. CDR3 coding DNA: TGTGCCAGCAGTTTCAGCGGGGCCCTCAATGAGCAGTTCTTC.

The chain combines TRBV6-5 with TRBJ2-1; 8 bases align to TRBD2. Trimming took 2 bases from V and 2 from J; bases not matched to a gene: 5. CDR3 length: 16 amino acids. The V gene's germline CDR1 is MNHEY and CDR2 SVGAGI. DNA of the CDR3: TGTGCCAGCAGTTACCAAGGTAGCGGGGCCTACAATGAGCAGTTCTTC. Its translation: CASSYQGSGAYNEQFF.

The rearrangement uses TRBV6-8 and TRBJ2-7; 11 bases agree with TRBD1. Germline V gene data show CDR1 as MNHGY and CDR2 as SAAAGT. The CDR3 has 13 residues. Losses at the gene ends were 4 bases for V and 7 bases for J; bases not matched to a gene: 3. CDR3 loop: CASSWTGGREQYF. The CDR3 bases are TGTGCCAGCAGTTGGACAGGGGGCCGGGAGCAGTACTTC.

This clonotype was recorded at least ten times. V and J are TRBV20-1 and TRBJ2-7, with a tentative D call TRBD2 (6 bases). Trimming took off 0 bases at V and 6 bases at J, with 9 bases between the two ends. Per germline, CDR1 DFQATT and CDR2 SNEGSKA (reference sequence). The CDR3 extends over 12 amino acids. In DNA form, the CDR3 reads TGCAGTGCTAGAGATAAGGGACTCGAGCAGTACTTC. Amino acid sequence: CSARDKGLEQYF.

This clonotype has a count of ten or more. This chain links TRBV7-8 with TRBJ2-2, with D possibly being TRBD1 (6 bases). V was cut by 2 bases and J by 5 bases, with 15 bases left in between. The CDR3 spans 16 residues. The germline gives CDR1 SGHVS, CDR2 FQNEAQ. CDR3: CASSLWARGWTGELFF. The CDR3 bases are TGTGCCAGCAGCTTATGGGCCAGGGGATGGACCGGGGAGCTGTTTTTT.

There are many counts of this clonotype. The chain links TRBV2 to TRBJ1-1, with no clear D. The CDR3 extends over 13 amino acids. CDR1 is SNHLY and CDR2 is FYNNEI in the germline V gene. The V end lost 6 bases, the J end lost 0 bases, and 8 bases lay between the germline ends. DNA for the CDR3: TGTGCCAGCAGGGGTTTGATGAACACTGAAGCTTTCTTT. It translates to CASRGLMNTEAFF. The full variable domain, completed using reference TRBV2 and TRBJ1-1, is EPEVTQTPSHQVTQMGQEVILRCVPISNHLYFYWYRQILGQKVEFLVSFYNNEISEKSEIFDDQFSVERPDGSNFTLKIRSTKLEDSAMYFCASRGLMNTEAFFGQGTRLTVV.

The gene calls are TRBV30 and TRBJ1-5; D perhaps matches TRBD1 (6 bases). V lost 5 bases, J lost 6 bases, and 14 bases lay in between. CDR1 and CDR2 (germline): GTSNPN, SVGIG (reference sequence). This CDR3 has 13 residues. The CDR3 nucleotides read TGTGCCTGGGGGTCCGACAGGCTTCAGCCCCAGCATTTT. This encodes CAWGSDRLQPQHF.

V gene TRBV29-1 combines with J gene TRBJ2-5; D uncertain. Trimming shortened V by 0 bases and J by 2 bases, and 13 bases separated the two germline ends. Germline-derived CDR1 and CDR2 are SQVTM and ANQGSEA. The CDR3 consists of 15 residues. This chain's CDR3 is CSVEDGEQRQETQYF. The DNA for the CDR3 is TGCAGCGTTGAAGATGGAGAACAACGACAAGAGACCCAGTACTTC.

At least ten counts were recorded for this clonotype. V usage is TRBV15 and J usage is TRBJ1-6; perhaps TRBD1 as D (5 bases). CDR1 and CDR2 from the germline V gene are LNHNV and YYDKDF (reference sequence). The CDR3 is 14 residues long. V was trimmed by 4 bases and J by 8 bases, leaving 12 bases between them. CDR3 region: CATSKRTLDSPLHF. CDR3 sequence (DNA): TGTGCCACCAGCAAGCGGACACTGGATTCACCCCTCCACTTT.

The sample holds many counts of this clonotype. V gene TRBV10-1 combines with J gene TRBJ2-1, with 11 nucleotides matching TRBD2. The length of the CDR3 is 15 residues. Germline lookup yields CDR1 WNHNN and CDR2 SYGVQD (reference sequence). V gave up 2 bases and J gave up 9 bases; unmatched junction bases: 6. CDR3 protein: CASSETSGGSGEQFF. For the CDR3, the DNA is TGCGCCAGCAGTGAGACTAGCGGGGGATCAGGTGAGCAGTTCTTC.

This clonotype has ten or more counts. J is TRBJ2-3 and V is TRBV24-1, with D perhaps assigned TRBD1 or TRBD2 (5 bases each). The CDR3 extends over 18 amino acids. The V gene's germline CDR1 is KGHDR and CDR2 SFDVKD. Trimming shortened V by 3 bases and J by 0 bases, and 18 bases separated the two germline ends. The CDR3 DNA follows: TGTGCCACCAGTGATGCCGCCGGGACGTCTCCGAGCACAGATACGCAGTATTTT. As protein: CATSDAAGTSPSTDTQYF.

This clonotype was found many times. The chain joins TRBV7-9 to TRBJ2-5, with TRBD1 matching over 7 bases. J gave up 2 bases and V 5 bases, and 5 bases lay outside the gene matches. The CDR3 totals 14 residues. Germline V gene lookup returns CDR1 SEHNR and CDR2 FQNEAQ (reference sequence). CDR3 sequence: CASSPTGQQETQYF. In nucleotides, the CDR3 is TGTGCCAGCAGCCCAACGGGACAGCAAGAGACCCAGTACTTC.

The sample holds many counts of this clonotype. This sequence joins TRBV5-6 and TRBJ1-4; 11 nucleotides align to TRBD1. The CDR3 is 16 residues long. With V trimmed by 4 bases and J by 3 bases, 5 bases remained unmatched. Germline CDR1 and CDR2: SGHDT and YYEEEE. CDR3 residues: CASSKGQGDPNEKLFF. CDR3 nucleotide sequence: TGTGCCAGCAGCAAGGGACAGGGGGACCCTAATGAAAAACTGTTTTTT.

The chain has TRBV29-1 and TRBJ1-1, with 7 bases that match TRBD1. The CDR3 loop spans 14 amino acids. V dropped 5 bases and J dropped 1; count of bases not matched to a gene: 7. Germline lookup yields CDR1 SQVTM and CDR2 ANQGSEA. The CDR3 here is CSVPPGTANTEAFF. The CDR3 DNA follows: TGCAGCGTTCCCCCCGGGACAGCGAACACTGAAGCTTTCTTT.

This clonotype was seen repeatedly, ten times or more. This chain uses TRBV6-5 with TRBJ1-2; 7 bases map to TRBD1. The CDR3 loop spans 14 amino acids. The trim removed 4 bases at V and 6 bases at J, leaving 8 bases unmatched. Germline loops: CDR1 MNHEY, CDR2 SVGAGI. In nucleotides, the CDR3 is TGTGCCAGCAGTTGGGGACAGTCCTCAGATGGCTACACCTTC. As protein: CASSWGQSSDGYTF.